These T cell receptor beta chains were read from a single sample in a study of OX40 agonist ivuxolimab in advanced cancers. Assay: immunoSEQ multiplex PCR; the TCRdb copy retains only in-frame clones and omits some. This sample has around 52,000 clones, with 75% to 85% found just once. Sequences were derived from CD4+ or CD8+ T cells sorted from blood, sampled in a trial of the OX40 agonist ivuxolimab. These receptors originate from an adult with an advanced solid tumor such as melanoma, head and neck, liver or kidney cancer. Both conserved end residues are part of each CDR3. A D gene is named only where the DNA matches it firmly. Part of the rows lack a size; the others show once, few, many or a class for expanded clones.

d_gene,v_gene,j_gene,abundance,CDR3nt,CDR3aa
-,TRBV19,TRBJ1-5,-,TGTGCCAGTAGTGGGGACTGGGGTCAGCCCCAGCATTTT,CASSGDWGQPQHF
-,TRBV11-2,TRBJ2-1,once,TGTGCCAGCACAATGCGGGCTAGCACCCACAATGAGCAGTTCTTC,CASTMRASTHNEQFF
-,TRBV6-1,TRBJ1-5,-,TGTGCCAGCAGCCTGGCGTGGAATAGCAATCAGCCCCAGCATTTT,CASSLAWNSNQPQHF
TRBD1,TRBV19,TRBJ2-2,medium-sized,TGTGCCAGTAGTACAGGGACAGGGATAGGGGGGGAGCTGTTTTTT,CASSTGTGIGGELFF
-,TRBV5-1,TRBJ2-7,-,TGCGCCAGCAGCTTTGAAACTTACATGCGGGAGCAGTACTTC,CASSFETYMREQYF
TRBD1,TRBV2,TRBJ1-5,once,TGTGCCAGCAGTACCTCAGTGGAGGGGCAGGGGGGCAATCAGCCCCAGCATTTT,CASSTSVEGQGGNQPQHF
-,TRBV5-1,TRBJ2-5,once,TGCGCCAGCAGCTCCAATATAGATCGGGAGTGGGAGACCCAGTACTTC,CASSSNIDREWETQYF
-,TRBV9,TRBJ2-1,-,TGTGCCAGCAGCGTAGACGGGACAAAATACAATGAGCAGTTCTTC,CASSVDGTKYNEQFF
-,TRBV4-2,TRBJ1-3,-,TGTGCCAGCAGCCAAGATAGGTCCTCTGGAAACACCATATATTTT,CASSQDRSSGNTIYF
-,TRBV28,TRBJ1-4,-,TGTGCCAGCCGTGGCGGTGGGGAAAAACTGTTTTTT,CASRGGGEKLFF
TRBD1,TRBV6-5,TRBJ1-2,-,TGTGCCAGCAGTGAGGCAGGGGGCATCTATGGCTACACCTTC,CASSEAGGIYGYTF
-,TRBV9,TRBJ1-5,once,TGTGCCAGCAGCCCCTCCCTTGGCCTAGGCCAGCCCCAGCATTTT,CASSPSLGLGQPQHF
-,TRBV6-6,TRBJ1-1,few,TGTGCCAGCAGGCTCTCAGGGGAGAGGCTCACTGAAGCTTTCTTT,CASRLSGERLTEAFF
-,TRBV6-6,TRBJ2-7,-,TGTGCCAGCAGCTGGGTTGGGGATCTGACCTACGAGCAGTACTTC,CASSWVGDLTYEQYF
TRBD1,TRBV5-5,TRBJ2-7,-,TGTGCCAGCAGACCGGGACAGGGGGCTTCCGAGCAGTACTTC,CASRPGQGASEQYF
-,TRBV10-3,TRBJ2-1,once,TGTGCCACCAACCGGGACCCGAGCAATGAGCAGTTCTTC,CATNRDPSNEQFF
TRBD2,TRBV29-1,TRBJ2-1,-,TGCAGCGTCCCCGGGACTAGCGGATCAGGGGAGCAGTTCTTC,CSVPGTSGSGEQFF
-,TRBV28,TRBJ1-4,-,TGTGCCAGCAGTTTAGGGGGCCTTAGGAATGAAAAACTGTTTTTT,CASSLGGLRNEKLFF
-,TRBV29-1,TRBJ2-4,-,TGCAGCGTTGAACTTGGGTCGGGGGACATTCAGTACTTC,CSVELGSGDIQYF
-,TRBV21-1,TRBJ2-1,-,TGTGCCAGCAACAAGAAGAACCGTGGCTCCTACAATGAGCAGTTCTTC,CASNKKNRGSYNEQFF
TRBD1,TRBV28,TRBJ1-5,-,TGTGCCAGCAACGCGGGGGACAGGGACTATCAGCCCCAGCATTTT,CASNAGDRDYQPQHF
-,TRBV28,TRBJ1-3,-,TGTGCCAGCAGTCTACCTGGAAACACCATATATTTT,CASSLPGNTIYF
-,TRBV6-5,TRBJ2-7,-,TGTGCCAGCGGGACACTGACCTACGAGCAGTACTTC,CASGTLTYEQYF
TRBD2,TRBV11-2,TRBJ2-1,-,TGTGCCAGCAGCTTTTGGGGCGGGAGGGACAATGAGCAGTTCTTC,CASSFWGGRDNEQFF
TRBD1,TRBV29-1,TRBJ2-3,-,TGCAGCGTTGAAACAGGGGGAGATACGCAGTATTTT,CSVETGGDTQYF
-,TRBV6-4,TRBJ1-1,-,TGTGCCAGCAGTGTCACAGAGGGCACTGAAGCTTTCTTT,CASSVTEGTEAFF
TRBD2,TRBV14,TRBJ2-1,few,TGTGCCAGCAGCCCCCAGGGACTAGTCAACAATGAGCAGTTCTTC,CASSPQGLVNNEQFF
-,TRBV28,TRBJ1-2,-,TGTGCCAGCAGTTTAAGGGGACCGGGACAAGGGGCCTACACCTTC,CASSLRGPGQGAYTF
-,TRBV10-3,TRBJ2-3,few,TGTGCCATCAGTGAACTTACAGATACGCAGTATTTT,CAISELTDTQYF
-,TRBV2,TRBJ1-2,-,TGTGCCAGCAGTGAGATTCAGGGGACCGGCAACTATGGCTACACCTTC,CASSEIQGTGNYGYTF
TRBD2,TRBV7-7,TRBJ2-5,few,TGTGCCAGCAGCTTAGAACGGGAGGGGACCCAGTACTTC,CASSLEREGTQYF
TRBD1,TRBV28,TRBJ2-7,once,TGTGCCAGCATCCACGCCGGGACAGGGAACTACGAGCAGTACTTC,CASIHAGTGNYEQYF
TRBD1,TRBV19,TRBJ2-6,-,TGTGCCAGTAGCCCGGGACAGGGGGCGCTAGGGGCCAACGTCCTGACTTTC,CASSPGQGALGANVLTF
-,TRBV27,TRBJ2-7,few,TGTGCCAGCAGTTTGAGGACAGCCTTCCGCGAGCAGTACTTC,CASSLRTAFREQYF
TRBD2,TRBV18,TRBJ2-5,-,TGTGCCAGCTCACCTATGGCGGCGGGAGGTGAGACCCAGTACTTC,CASSPMAAGGETQYF
-,TRBV7-9,TRBJ1-1,-,TGTGCCAGCAGCTTACCGATGAACACTGAAGCTTTCTTT,CASSLPMNTEAFF
-,TRBV29-1,TRBJ2-2,-,TGCAGCGTTGTACACCCGAGCACCGGGGAGCTGTTTTTT,CSVVHPSTGELFF
-,TRBV18,TRBJ1-4,medium-sized,TGTGCCAGCTCGTCACAGGCAACTAATGAAAAACTGTTTTTT,CASSSQATNEKLFF
-,TRBV6-6,TRBJ1-1,-,TGTGCCAGCACCCATATCAGGGAAAACACTGAAGCTTTCTTT,CASTHIRENTEAFF
-,TRBV30,TRBJ2-3,-,TGTGCCTGGACCTACAAGACCAGCACAGATACGCAGTATTTT,CAWTYKTSTDTQYF
-,TRBV7-2,TRBJ1-1,once,TGTGCCAGCAGCCCCCCCTCAGGGTTGGCTTTCTTT,CASSPPSGLAFF
TRBD1,TRBV23-1,TRBJ1-5,few,TGCGCCAGCAGTCAATTGGGACAGGGCCGCAATCAGCCCCAGCATTTT,CASSQLGQGRNQPQHF
TRBD1,TRBV7-6,TRBJ2-3,few,TGTGCCAGCAGCTTAGTGAGGGGGCTAGACACAGATACGCAGTATTTT,CASSLVRGLDTDTQYF
TRBD2,TRBV11-1,TRBJ2-7,once,TGTGCCAGCAGCTCGCGAGAAGGCGGGAGCGGCTACGAGCAGTACTTC,CASSSREGGSGYEQYF
-,TRBV29-1,TRBJ1-2,-,TGCAGCGTTGGGGTGGGAGGGCTTGGCTACACCTTC,CSVGVGGLGYTF
TRBD1,TRBV27,TRBJ2-2,-,TGTGCCAGCAGTTTGGACAGGGCGGTCGGGGAGCTGTTTTTT,CASSLDRAVGELFF
-,TRBV5-1,TRBJ1-3,-,TGCGCCAGCAGCCTGGAGGGATCGGGAAACACCATATATTTT,CASSLEGSGNTIYF
TRBD1,TRBV2,TRBJ1-2,-,TGTGCCAGCAAGCGGACAGGGTCGGATGGCTACACCTTC,CASKRTGSDGYTF
TRBD2,TRBV30,TRBJ2-1,-,TGTGCCTGGAGTGAGGGACTAGCCTCGAACAATGAGCAGTTCTTC,CAWSEGLASNNEQFF
-,TRBV20-1,TRBJ2-7,-,TGCAGTGCTACGAAGGGGGGCGAGCAGTACTTC,CSATKGGEQYF
-,TRBV6-5,TRBJ2-7,-,TGTGCCAGCGCGGGTGGATACGAGCAGTACTTC,CASAGGYEQYF
TRBD2,TRBV11-3,TRBJ2-5,few,TGTGCCAGCAGCTTAGGGACTAGCGAGGTCCAAGAGACCCAGTACTTC,CASSLGTSEVQETQYF
TRBD2,TRBV11-2,TRBJ2-1,-,TGTGCCAGCAGTTCAACTAGCGGGAGGGATGAGCAGTTCTTC,CASSSTSGRDEQFF